These 30 T cell receptor beta chains originate from one sample sequenced in a study of T cell responses to AZD1222 COVID-19 vaccine. The repertoire was sequenced with immunoSEQ multiplex PCR; TCRdb's copy has only in-frame clones and lacks some. The repertoire has around 130,000 clones, roughly 94% of them found once; the top ten carry roughly 6.6%. Specimen: peripheral blood, collected on day 0 of AZD1222 vaccination. These receptors were obtained from an adult in good health.

V and J are TRBV30 and TRBJ1-3; TRBD1 matches 10 bases. V dropped 3 bases and J dropped 7; count of bases not matched to a gene: 9. The germline V gene has CDR1 GTSNPN and CDR2 SVGIG (reference sequence). This CDR3 has 15 residues. The CDR3 coding sequence is TGTGCCTGGAGCAAAGGGACAGGGGTCGGGAACACCATATATTTT. Translation gives CAWSKGTGVGNTIYF.

The gene calls are TRBV9 and TRBJ1-4, with a weak D call TRBD1 (5 bases). V dropped 4 bases and J dropped 8 bases, with 18 bases sitting between them. Germline V lookup: CDR1 SGDLS, CDR2 YYNGEE. The CDR3 spans 15 residues. The CDR3 DNA reads as TGTGCCAGCAGCCCGCTCGGGGGATGGCGAGAAAAACTGTTTTTT. Translated, it gives CASSPLGGWREKLFF. Supplemented by reference TRBV9 and TRBJ1-4, the full variable domain reads DSGVTQTPKHLITATGQRVTLRCSPRSGDLSVYWYQQSLDQGLQFLIQYYNGEERAKGNILERFSAQQFPDLHSELNLSSLELGDSALYFCASSPLGGWREKLFFGSGTQLSVL.

V gene TRBV4-2 combines with J gene TRBJ1-2, with a weak D call TRBD1 (6 bases). V was clipped by 4 bases and J by 3 bases, with 9 bases between them. The CDR3 totals 13 residues. Germline lookup yields CDR1 LGHNA and CDR2 YNFKEQ. This CDR3 is CASSPGTYYGYTF. CDR3 coding DNA: TGTGCCAGCAGCCCCGGGACATACTATGGCTACACCTTC.

As to this clone: Additional DNA sequences in this sample encode the identical CDR3. The rearrangement uses TRBV6-5 and TRBJ1-1; 7 bases are shared with TRBD1. CDR1 and CDR2 (germline): MNHEY, SVGAGI. The CDR3 sequence is 14 residues long. V trimming: 2 bases; J trimming: 0 bases; junction bases outside the gene matches: 0. The CDR3 loop is CASSYGTVNTEAFF. The DNA of the CDR3 is TGTGCCAGCAGTTACGGGACAGTGAACACTGAAGCTTTCTTT.

The chain employs TRBV7-9 and TRBJ2-1; 14 positions agree with TRBD2. The ends lost 10 bases at V and 3 bases at J; junction bases unmatched: 8. Germline loops: CDR1 SEHNR, CDR2 FQNEAQ (reference sequence). CDR3 length: 16 residues. The CDR3 spells CATPWTSGRIYNEQFF. The CDR3 nucleotides read TGTGCCACCCCCTGGACTAGCGGGAGGATCTACAATGAGCAGTTCTTC.

The chain uses TRBV21-1 and TRBJ1-5. TRBV21-1 is marked as a pseudogene. CDR3 length: 13 residues. Written as DNA, the CDR3 is TGTGCCAGCAGCAAAGGGGGGTATCAGCCCCAGCATTTT. As protein: CASSKGGYQPQHF.

J is TRBJ2-4 and V is TRBV23-1; maybe TRBD1 (6 bases). TRBV23-1 is placed among ORFs of uncertain function. The V gene lost 1 base and the J gene lost 0 bases, with 19 bases spanning the gap. The CDR3 extends over 19 amino acids. CDR3 region: CASSQFAQGNLLAKNIQYF. DNA of the CDR3: TGCGCCAGCAGTCAATTCGCACAGGGAAATCTTCTAGCCAAAAACATTCAGTACTTC.

This clone was recorded only once. The chain combines TRBV11-2 with TRBJ2-1; D is unresolved. Germline loops: CDR1 SGHAT, CDR2 FQNNGV. The V end lost 0 bases, the J end lost 8 bases, and 11 bases lay between the germline ends. This CDR3 spans 14 amino acids. CDR3 DNA: TGTGCCAGCAGCTTAGATGGGCCGGTGGATGAGCAGTTCTTC. Translated, it gives CASSLDGPVDEQFF.

This clone was seen once. The chain employs TRBV25-1 and TRBJ2-5, with unresolved D. V was pared by 1 base and J by 0 bases, with 15 bases between. The V gene's germline CDR1 is MGHDK and CDR2 SYGVNS. This CDR3 spans 17 amino acids. CDR3 DNA: TGTGCCAGCAGTGAATGGCGCCCTGGGCAGTACCAAGAGACCCAGTACTTC. This encodes CASSEWRPGQYQETQYF.

This clone was counted a single time. The V and J genes are TRBV5-1 and TRBJ2-1; 10 nucleotides align to TRBD2. The V and J ends lost 0 bases and 5 bases, in that order; junction bases with no gene match: 5. Germline loops: CDR1 SGHRS, CDR2 YFSETQ. CDR3 size: 16 residues. The CDR3 protein is CASSLVLAGVNNEQFF. The DNA for the CDR3 is TGCGCCAGCAGCTTGGTGCTAGCGGGAGTCAACAATGAGCAGTTCTTC. The full variable domain, rest sourced from reference TRBV5-1 and TRBJ2-1, is KAGVTQTPRYLIKTRGQQVTLSCSPISGHRSVSWYQQTPGQGLQFLFEYFSETQRNKGNFPGRFSGRQFSNSRSEMNVSTLELGDSALYLCASSLVLAGVNNEQFFGPGTRLTVL.

V and J are TRBV10-2 and TRBJ1-1; D unclear. Trimming stripped 2 bases from V and 2 bases from J, with 9 bases between. Germline V gene lookup returns CDR1 WSHSY and CDR2 SAAADI. CDR3 length equals 14 residues. The CDR3 DNA reads as TGCGCCAGCAGTGAGAGTGGACCAAACACTGAAGCTTTCTTT. This sequence encodes CASSESGPNTEAFF.

The CDR3 DNA reads as TGTGCCAGCAGCGTAGGGGCAGGGGGCGACTACGAGCAGTACTTC. Amino acid sequence: CASSVGAGGDYEQYF. The V call is TRBV9, the J call TRBJ2-7; TRBD1 agrees at 8 bases. The CDR3 covers 15 residues. Losses at the gene ends were 0 bases for V and 3 bases for J; bases not matched to a gene: 5. Germline V lookup: CDR1 SGDLS, CDR2 YYNGEE.

The gene calls are TRBV11-2 and TRBJ2-5, with TRBD2 as a possible D gene (6 bases). Germline assignment: CDR1 SGHAT and CDR2 FQNNGV. The CDR3 runs 15 residues. Trimming removed 2 bases at V and 1 base at J, with 11 bases between. The CDR3 DNA reads as TGTGCCAGCAGCTTATGGAGGGGCGGCCAAGAGACCCAGTACTTC. Its protein product is CASSLWRGGQETQYF.

The chain has TRBV12-3 or TRBV12-4 and TRBJ1-1, with D possibly being TRBD1 (6 bases). V was clipped by 6 bases and J by 11 bases, with 16 bases between them. The CDR3 extends over 12 amino acids. The CDR3 loop is CASSPRTVHAFF. CDR3 bases: TGTGCCAGCAGCCCCCGGACAGTGCACGCTTTCTTT.

The chain is built from TRBV28 and TRBJ2-7; a possible D gene is TRBD2 (6 bases). The germline gives CDR1 MDHEN, CDR2 SYDVKM. Trimming took 3 bases from V and 7 from J, leaving 22 bases between them. The CDR3 totals 16 residues. As DNA, the CDR3 is TGTGCCAGCAGTTTCTCCGGGACTGGATCGTTCGATGAGCAGTACTTC. Translating it yields CASSFSGTGSFDEQYF.

This clone occurred a few times. This rearrangement joins TRBV2 to TRBJ2-1; no firm D call. Trimming took 7 bases from V and 0 from J, leaving 7 bases between them. CDR1 SNHLY and CDR2 FYNNEI come from the germline V gene. This CDR3 contains 13 residues. CDR3 bases: TGTGCCAGCAATCCGAGCTCCTACAATGAGCAGTTCTTC. Its protein is CASNPSSYNEQFF.

V usage is TRBV7-2 and J usage is TRBJ1-5, with a weak D call TRBD1 (5 bases). The CDR3 consists of 12 residues. Trimming removed 7 bases at V and 6 bases at J, with 10 bases between. Germline CDR1 SGHTA, CDR2 FQGNSA. As DNA, the CDR3 is TGTGCCAGCACCGAGGGGATTCAGCCCCAGCATTTT. Protein sequence: CASTEGIQPQHF.

This chain connects TRBV21-1 to TRBJ2-1; TRBD2 is taken as the D call from the table, unchecked against the DNA. TRBV21-1 is described as a pseudogene. CDR3 length: 14 amino acids. This CDR3 is CASSPRLISHEQFF. DNA for the CDR3: TGTGCCAGCAGCCCGAGACTGATTTCCCATGAGCAGTTCTTC.

This chain uses TRBV9 with TRBJ1-3, with D unresolved. V lost 3 bases and J 1 base, leaving 11 bases between the germline ends. Germline values: CDR1 SGDLS, CDR2 YYNGEE. The CDR3 loop spans 15 amino acids. As DNA, the CDR3 is TGTGCCAGCAGCGCCGCGCTCTATTCTGGAAACACCATATATTTT. Translated: CASSAALYSGNTIYF.

The rearrangement joins TRBV19 to TRBJ1-5; D ambiguous. Germline CDR1 LNHDA, CDR2 SQIVND (reference sequence). The CDR3 loop spans 11 amino acids. The ends were cut back, 3 bases at V and 9 bases at J, with 6 bases in the middle. CDR3 bases: TGTGCCAGTAGTATCCCGGGGCCCCAGCATTTT. Amino acids: CASSIPGPQHF.

This chain joins TRBV28 and TRBJ1-5; TRBD1 aligns across 8 bases. The junction had 7 bases not matched to a gene; V was cut back by 4 bases and J by 5 bases. Per germline, CDR1 MDHEN and CDR2 SYDVKM. The CDR3 totals 15 residues. CDR3 protein: CASSSDRVGYQPQHF. Written as DNA, the CDR3 is TGTGCCAGCAGTTCGGACAGGGTTGGCTATCAGCCCCAGCATTTT.

This clone was recorded only once. The chain couples TRBV5-6 to TRBJ2-1; 7 nucleotides align to TRBD1. Losses at the gene ends were 6 bases for V and 6 bases for J; bases not matched to a gene: 9. In germline, CDR1 is SGHDT, CDR2 YYEEEE. The CDR3 covers 14 residues. CDR3: CASTTDRAANEQFF. In DNA form, the CDR3 reads TGTGCCAGCACCACAGACAGGGCGGCCAATGAGCAGTTCTTC.

The genes are TRBV19 and TRBJ2-3; the match to TRBD2 covers 8 bases. The trim removed 6 bases at V and 6 bases at J, leaving 5 bases unmatched. This CDR3 contains 13 residues. CDR1 and CDR2 from the germline V gene are LNHDA and SQIVND (reference sequence). The CDR3 DNA reads as TGTGCCAGTAGAACCGGGACTAGGGATACGCAGTATTTT. Protein sequence: CASRTGTRDTQYF.

The chain carries TRBV4-1 and TRBJ2-1, with D unclear. The CDR3 runs 20 residues. From germline, CDR1 is MGHRA and CDR2 YSYEKL. V lost 0 bases and J 10 bases, leaving 31 bases between the germline ends. The CDR3 sequence: CASSQEHGFSLAVPEREQFF. Written as DNA, the CDR3 is TGCGCCAGCAGCCAAGAACACGGGTTCTCCTTGGCGGTACCCGAAAGGGAGCAGTTCTTC.

The chain has TRBV4-2 and TRBJ1-2; 9 nucleotides line up with TRBD1. V was pared by 3 bases and J by 6 bases, with 5 bases of the junction left unmatched. The CDR3 runs 14 residues. From germline, CDR1 is LGHNA and CDR2 YNFKEQ. The CDR3 reads CASSQGDRVDGYTF. CDR3 sequence (DNA): TGTGCCAGCAGCCAGGGGGACAGGGTGGATGGCTACACCTTC.

V and J are TRBV30 and TRBJ2-2; D possibly corresponds to TRBD2 (6 bases). Germline CDR1 GTSNPN, CDR2 SVGIG (reference sequence). The CDR3 is 17 residues long. Trimming removed 2 bases from V and 5 bases from J, with 21 bases in between. The CDR3 sequence is CAWSKYPGRWYTGELFF. The CDR3 DNA reads as TGTGCCTGGAGTAAGTATCCCGGGAGATGGTATACCGGGGAGCTGTTTTTT.

The rearrangement uses TRBV7-9 and TRBJ1-1; tentative D call: TRBD1 (5 bases). Trimming shortened V by 5 bases and J by 5 bases, and 15 bases separated the two germline ends. The V gene's germline CDR1 is SEHNR and CDR2 FQNEAQ (reference sequence). The CDR3 spans 14 residues. The CDR3 DNA reads TGTGCCAGCAGCCCACTATGGAGGGGAACTGAAGCTTTCTTT. Translation: CASSPLWRGTEAFF.

This chain uses TRBV9 with TRBJ2-3; 7 bases match TRBD1. With V trimmed by 0 bases and J by 0 bases, 7 bases remained unmatched. The CDR3 is 17 residues long. Germline values: CDR1 SGDLS, CDR2 YYNGEE. As DNA, the CDR3 is TGTGCCAGCAGCGTAGGGTGGGGCAGGGGGAGCACAGATACGCAGTATTTT. It yields the protein CASSVGWGRGSTDTQYF.

The chain combines TRBV18 with TRBJ2-7; D tentatively reads TRBD1 or TRBD2 (6 bases each). Germline V gene lookup returns CDR1 KGHSH and CDR2 LQKENI. The V end was cut by 6 bases, the J end by 1 base, with 10 bases between. This CDR3 region has 13 residues. CDR3 bases: TGTGCCAGCTCGCGGGACACATCCTACGAGCAGTACTTC. Its translation is CASSRDTSYEQYF.

The chain employs TRBV7-9 and TRBJ1-5; 9 bases fit TRBD1. The CDR3 contains 14 residues. V was pared by 1 base and J by 6 bases, with 1 base of the junction left unmatched. The germline V gene encodes CDR1 SEHNR and CDR2 FQNEAQ (reference sequence). DNA for the CDR3: TGTGCCAGCAGCTTAGGACAGGGGGTTCAGCCCCAGCATTTT. Amino acid sequence: CASSLGQGVQPQHF.